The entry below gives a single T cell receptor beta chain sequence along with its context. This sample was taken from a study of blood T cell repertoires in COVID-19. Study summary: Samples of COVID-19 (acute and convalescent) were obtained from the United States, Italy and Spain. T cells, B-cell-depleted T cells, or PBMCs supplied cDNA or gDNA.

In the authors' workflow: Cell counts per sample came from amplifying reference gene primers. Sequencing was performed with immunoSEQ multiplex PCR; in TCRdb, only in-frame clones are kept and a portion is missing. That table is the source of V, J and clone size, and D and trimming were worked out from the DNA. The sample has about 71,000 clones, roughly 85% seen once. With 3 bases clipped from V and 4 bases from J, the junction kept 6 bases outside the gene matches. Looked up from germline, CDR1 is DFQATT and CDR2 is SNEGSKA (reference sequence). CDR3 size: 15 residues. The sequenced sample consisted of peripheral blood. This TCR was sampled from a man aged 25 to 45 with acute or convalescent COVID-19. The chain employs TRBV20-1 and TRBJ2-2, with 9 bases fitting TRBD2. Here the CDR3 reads CSASGLAGTTGELFF. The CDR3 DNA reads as TGCAGTGCTAGTGGGCTAGCGGGGACCACCGGGGAGCTGTTTTTT.